Below are 12 T cell receptor beta chains sequenced from a single sample in a study of post-analysis software for immune sequencing data. Study findings and constraints: Patients showed TRBV5-6, TRBV5-1 and TRBV20-1 among a few TRBV segments more frequent than in controls.

The TCR beta cDNA libraries carried unique molecular identifiers. TCRdb reprocessed the PCR reads with MiXCR, giving one entry per CDR3 protein. This sample carries roughly 800,000 distinct CDR3 sequences, around 42% of them seen once, and the ten largest clones take 4.9%. These TCRs are of unknown antigen specificity. The sample consisted of blood. The receptors shown here come from a girl aged 5-17 years with multiple sclerosis.

This clonotype was seen repeatedly, ten times or more. The J gene is TRBJ2-7, the V gene TRBV20-1, with 8 bases lining up with TRBD1. Germline loops: CDR1 DFQATT, CDR2 SNEGSKA (reference sequence). With V trimmed by 4 bases and J by 2 bases, 4 bases remained unmatched. The CDR3 runs to 13 residues. CDR3 residues: CSATRDRTYEQYF. CDR3 in DNA: TGCAGTGCTACCCGGGACAGGACCTACGAGCAGTACTTC.

The sample holds a few counts of this clonotype. The rearrangement uses TRBV29-1 and TRBJ2-1, with no clear D. The CDR3 loop spans 14 amino acids. Trimming shortened V by 3 bases and J by 5 bases, and 14 bases separated the two germline ends. From germline, CDR1 is SQVTM and CDR2 ANQGSEA. This CDR3 reads CSVDGGHPDNEQFF. CDR3 in DNA: TGCAGCGTTGACGGTGGGCACCCTGACAATGAGCAGTTCTTC.

This chain connects TRBV29-1 to TRBJ2-3, with a weak D call TRBD2 (6 bases). This CDR3 spans 14 amino acids. In germline, CDR1 is SQVTM, CDR2 ANQGSEA. Trimming pared 5 bases from V and 3 bases from J, leaving 15 bases between. The CDR3 DNA is TGCAGCGTTTCGGCGGGACTCAGAACAGATACGCAGTATTTT. It codes for CSVSAGLRTDTQYF.

Details on this clonotype: Relative to the germline gene, one junction end is altered; a read error may explain this. The gene calls are TRBV20-1 and TRBJ1-5, with TRBD1 identical over 7 bases. CDR3 length: 13 amino acids. Germline CDR1 reads DFQATT; CDR2 reads SNEGSKA (reference sequence). The CDR3 DNA sequence: TGTAGTGCTAGGGGGACAGAAGATCAGCCCCAGCATTTT. This translates into CSARGTEDQPQHF.

The chain carries TRBV24-1 and TRBJ2-5, with TRBD1 matching over 7 bases. V shed 5 bases, J shed 3 bases, and the junction held 5 bases outside the gene matches. This CDR3 comprises 14 residues. Germline assignment: CDR1 KGHDR and CDR2 SFDVKD. CDR3 coding DNA: TGTGCCACCAGTGGCTCAGGGGGAGAAGAGACCCAGTACTTC. Amino acids: CATSGSGGEETQYF.

V is TRBV12-3 or TRBV12-4 and J is TRBJ2-1, with D possibly TRBD2 on 5 matching bases. V was shortened by 6 bases and J by 7 bases, with 19 bases between the two germline ends. The CDR3 loop spans 15 amino acids. The CDR3 sequence is CASSLPSGRGNEQFF. The CDR3 DNA reads TGTGCCAGCAGCCTACCGTCGGGGAGAGGTAATGAGCAGTTCTTC.

There are a few counts of this clonotype. The gene calls are TRBV7-2 and TRBJ2-5; D is undetermined. There are 14 residues in the CDR3. Per the germline V gene, CDR1 is SGHTA and CDR2 is FQGNSA. V was cut by 7 bases and J by 2 bases, with 14 bases left in between. CDR3 sequence: CASTTRARQETQYF. CDR3 coding DNA: TGTGCCAGCACCACCCGAGCGAGGCAAGAGACCCAGTACTTC.

This clonotype was observed a single time. The CDR3 region is CASKPTGAPYEQYF. For the CDR3, the DNA is TGTGCCAGCAAACCGACAGGGGCCCCCTACGAGCAGTACTTC. The V and J genes are TRBV7-2 and TRBJ2-7; 8 bases are a match to TRBD1. The CDR3 has 14 residues. CDR1 is SGHTA and CDR2 is FQGNSA in the germline V gene. Unmatched junction bases numbered 7, after V lost 7 bases and J lost 2 bases.

The chain joins TRBV11-3 to TRBJ2-7; no clear D gene. V dropped 4 bases and J dropped 4 bases, with 14 bases sitting between them. The V gene's germline CDR1 is SGHNT and CDR2 YENEEA. The CDR3 loop spans 14 amino acids. The CDR3 reads CASSSDLRPYEQYF. The CDR3 DNA sequence: TGTGCCAGCAGCTCCGACCTTCGCCCTTACGAGCAGTACTTC.

V and J are TRBV27 and TRBJ2-7; TRBD1 aligns across 10 bases. Trimming removed 0 bases from V and 3 bases from J; junction bases left unmatched: 2. This CDR3 has 15 amino acids. In germline, CDR1 is MNHEY, CDR2 SMNVEV (reference sequence). As DNA, the CDR3 is TGTGCCAGCAGTTTATCCCGGACAGGGGGCTACGAGCAGTACTTC. It encodes CASSLSRTGGYEQYF.

A few counts support this clonotype. The J gene is TRBJ2-7, the V gene TRBV28; the match to TRBD1 covers 9 bases. Germline CDR1 and CDR2: MDHEN and SYDVKM. Trimming took 6 bases from V and 2 from J; bases not matched to a gene: 11. The CDR3 sequence is 16 residues long. The CDR3 is CASSSGRTGVTYEQYF. CDR3 nucleotide sequence: TGTGCCAGCAGCTCCGGCCGGACAGGGGTTACCTACGAGCAGTACTTC. The full variable domain, completed using reference TRBV28 and TRBJ2-7, is DVKVTQSSRYLVKRTGEKVFLECVQDMDHENMFWYRQDPGLGLRLIYFSYDVKMKEKGDIPEGYSVSREKKERFSLILESASTNQTSMYLCASSSGRTGVTYEQYFGPGTRLTVT.

A few counts support this clonotype. The V call is TRBV6-1, the J call TRBJ2-7, with 7 bases aligning to TRBD1. Germline V gene lookup returns CDR1 MNHNS and CDR2 SASEGT. Unmatched junction bases numbered 5, after V lost 4 bases and J lost 2 bases. This CDR3 has 14 residues. CDR3 coding DNA: TGTGCCAGCAGTGTCCGGGACAGTCCCTACGAGCAGTACTTC. This translates into CASSVRDSPYEQYF.